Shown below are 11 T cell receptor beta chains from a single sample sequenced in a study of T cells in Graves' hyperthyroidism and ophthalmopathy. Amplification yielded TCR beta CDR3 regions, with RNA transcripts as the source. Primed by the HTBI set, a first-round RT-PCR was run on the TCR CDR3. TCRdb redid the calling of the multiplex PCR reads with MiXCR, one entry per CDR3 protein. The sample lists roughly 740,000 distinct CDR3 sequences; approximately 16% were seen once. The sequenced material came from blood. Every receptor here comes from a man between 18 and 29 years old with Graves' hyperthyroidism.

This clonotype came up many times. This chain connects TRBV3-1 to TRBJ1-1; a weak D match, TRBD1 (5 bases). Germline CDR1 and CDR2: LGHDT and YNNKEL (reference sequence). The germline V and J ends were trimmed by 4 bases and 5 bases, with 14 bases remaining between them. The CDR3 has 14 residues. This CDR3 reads CASSPPWGRTEAFF. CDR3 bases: TGTGCCAGCAGCCCCCCGTGGGGCAGGACTGAAGCTTTCTTT.

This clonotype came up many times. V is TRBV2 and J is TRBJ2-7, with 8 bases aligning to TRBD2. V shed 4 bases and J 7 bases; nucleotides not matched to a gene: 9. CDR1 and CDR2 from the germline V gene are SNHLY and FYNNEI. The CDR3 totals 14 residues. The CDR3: CASSVDSGAREQYF. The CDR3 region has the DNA TGTGCCAGCAGTGTTGATAGCGGGGCTCGGGAGCAGTACTTC.

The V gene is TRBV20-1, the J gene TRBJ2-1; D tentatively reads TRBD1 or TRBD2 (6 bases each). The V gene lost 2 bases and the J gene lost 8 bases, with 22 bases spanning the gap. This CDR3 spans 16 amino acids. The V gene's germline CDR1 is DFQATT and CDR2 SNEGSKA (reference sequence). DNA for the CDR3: TGCAGTGCTAGAAGGGGGGCTATCACGAGATTCCATGAGCAGTTCTTC. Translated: CSARRGAITRFHEQFF.

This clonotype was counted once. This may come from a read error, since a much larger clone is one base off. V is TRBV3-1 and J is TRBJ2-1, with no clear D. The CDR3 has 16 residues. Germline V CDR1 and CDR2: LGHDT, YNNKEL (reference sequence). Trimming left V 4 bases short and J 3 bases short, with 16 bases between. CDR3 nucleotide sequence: TGTGCCAGCAGCCTAATCAGGAGCCAACTCTACAATGAGCAGTTCTTC. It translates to CASSLIRSQLYNEQFF.

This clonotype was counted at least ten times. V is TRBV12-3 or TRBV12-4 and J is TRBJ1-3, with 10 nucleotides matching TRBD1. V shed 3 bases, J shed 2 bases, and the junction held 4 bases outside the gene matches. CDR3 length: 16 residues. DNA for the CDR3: TGTGCCAGCAGTTTCTCCGGGACAGGGGCTGGAAACACCATATATTTT. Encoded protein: CASSFSGTGAGNTIYF.

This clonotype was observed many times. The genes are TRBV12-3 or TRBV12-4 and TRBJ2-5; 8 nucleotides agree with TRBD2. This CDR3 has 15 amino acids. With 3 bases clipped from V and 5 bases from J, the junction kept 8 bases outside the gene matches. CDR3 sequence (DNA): TGTGCCAGCAGTTTGTTGCTCGGGGGGGCGGAGACCCAGTACTTC. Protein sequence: CASSLLLGGAETQYF.

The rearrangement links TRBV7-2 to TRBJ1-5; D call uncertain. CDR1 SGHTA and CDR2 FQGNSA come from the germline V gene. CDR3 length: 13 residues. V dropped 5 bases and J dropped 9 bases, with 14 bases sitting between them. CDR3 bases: TGTGCCAGCAGCCCAGACCCGGAGTGGCCCCAGCATTTT. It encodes CASSPDPEWPQHF.

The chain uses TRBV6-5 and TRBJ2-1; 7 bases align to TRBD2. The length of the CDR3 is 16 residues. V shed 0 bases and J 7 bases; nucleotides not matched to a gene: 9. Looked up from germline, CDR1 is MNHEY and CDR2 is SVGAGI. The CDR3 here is CASSYSGLAVWNEQFF. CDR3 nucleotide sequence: TGTGCCAGCAGTTACTCGGGTCTAGCGGTGTGGAATGAGCAGTTCTTC.

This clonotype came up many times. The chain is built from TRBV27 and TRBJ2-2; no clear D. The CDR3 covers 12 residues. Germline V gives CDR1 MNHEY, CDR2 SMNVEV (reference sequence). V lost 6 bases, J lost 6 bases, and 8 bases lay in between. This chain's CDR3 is CASSHTAGELFF. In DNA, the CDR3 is TGTGCCAGCAGCCACACGGCCGGGGAGCTGTTTTTT.

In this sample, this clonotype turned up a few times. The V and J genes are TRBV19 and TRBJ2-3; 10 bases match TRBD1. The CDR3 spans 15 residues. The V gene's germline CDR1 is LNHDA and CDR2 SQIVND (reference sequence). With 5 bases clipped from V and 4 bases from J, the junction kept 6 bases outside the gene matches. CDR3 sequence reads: CASSPRQGAADTQYF. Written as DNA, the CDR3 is TGTGCCAGTAGTCCACGACAGGGGGCGGCAGATACGCAGTATTTT. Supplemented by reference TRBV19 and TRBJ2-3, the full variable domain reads DGGITQSPKYLFRKEGQNVTLSCEQNLNHDAMYWYRQDPGQGLRLIYYSQIVNDFQKGDIAEGYSVSREKKESFPLTVTSAQKNPTAFYLCASSPRQGAADTQYFGPGTRLTVL.

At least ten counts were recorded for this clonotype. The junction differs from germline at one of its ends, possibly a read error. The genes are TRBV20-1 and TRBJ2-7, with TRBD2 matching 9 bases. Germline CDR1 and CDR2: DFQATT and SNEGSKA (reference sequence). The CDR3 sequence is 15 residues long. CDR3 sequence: CSDRGGGRAGYEQYF. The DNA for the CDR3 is TGCAGTGATAGAGGTGGCGGGAGGGCCGGGTACGAGCAGTACTTC.